This is a list of T cell receptor beta chains from one sample in a study of CXCR3-negative and CXCR3-positive naive CD8 T cells. TCRdb processed the 5' RACE reads again and assigns one entry to each CDR3 protein, with no DNA. The sample shows 130,000 or so distinct CDR3 sequences, and under 0.5% sits with its ten largest clones. Specimen: naive CXCR3- CD8+ T cells from blood. These TCRs come from a human donor in good health. Some clones in this sample may be carry-over from other donors' samples. The CDR3 runs from the conserved cysteine through the conserved F or W.

j_call v_call cdr3_aa
TRBJ2-1 TRBV7-9 CASSPGQGHTNEQFF
TRBJ2-7 TRBV11-2 CASSPGAPAFYEQYF
TRBJ1-1 TRBV30 CAWWDRLNTEAFF
TRBJ2-1 TRBV29-1 CSVPRGRNEQFF
TRBJ2-1 TRBV12-3/TRBV12-4 CASSLPLGEQFF
TRBJ2-3 TRBV29-1 CRIRLAQKCTDTQYF
TRBJ1-1 TRBV20-1 CSAHRLAEAFF
TRBJ2-1 TRBV4-2 CASSQESPGNSYNEQFF
TRBJ2-7 TRBV19 CASSMLAGDAYEQYF
TRBJ2-1 TRBV19 CASSIQGSSYNEQFF
TRBJ1-1 TRBV29-1 CSVRPGGEWVFF
TRBJ2-4 TRBV29-1 CSVEPGTGKNIQYF
TRBJ2-1 TRBV6-8 CASSQRFLSRAARCPVNEQFF
TRBJ2-5 TRBV7-9 CASSQKTAQETQYF
TRBJ2-5 TRBV28 CASSPVTGRAQETQYF
TRBJ2-7 TRBV6-5 CASSYGRVAEQYF
TRBJ2-7 TRBV28 CASSFSGVGTGGSEQYF
TRBJ2-1 TRBV12-3/TRBV12-4 CASSLMSGVNEQFF
TRBJ1-4 TRBV20-1 CSVRTKEKLFF
TRBJ2-1 TRBV7-8 CASSLAGTDEQFF
TRBJ2-1 TRBV27 CASSLQGANEQFF
TRBJ2-7 TRBV9 CASSVGVEQYF
TRBJ2-1 TRBV7-7 CASSPSPLGGRNEQFF
TRBJ2-2 TRBV29-1 CSVNKAGTNTGELFF
TRBJ2-5 TRBV5-1 CASSGTGQGLETQYF
TRBJ2-7 TRBV4-3 CASSRGLAGGLFTVEQYF
TRBJ2-1 TRBV4-1 CASSQGVLNNEQFF
TRBJ2-7 TRBV21-1 CASSKLPSWTRGHEQYF
TRBJ2-2 TRBV7-9 CASSLAGTVTGELFF
TRBJ2-7 TRBV19 CASTIAGGTYEQYF
TRBJ2-7 TRBV12-3/TRBV12-4 CASSWTGVRIGEQYF
TRBJ1-1 TRBV29-1 CSVGVGPEAFF
TRBJ1-1 TRBV28 CASSSGQAREAFF